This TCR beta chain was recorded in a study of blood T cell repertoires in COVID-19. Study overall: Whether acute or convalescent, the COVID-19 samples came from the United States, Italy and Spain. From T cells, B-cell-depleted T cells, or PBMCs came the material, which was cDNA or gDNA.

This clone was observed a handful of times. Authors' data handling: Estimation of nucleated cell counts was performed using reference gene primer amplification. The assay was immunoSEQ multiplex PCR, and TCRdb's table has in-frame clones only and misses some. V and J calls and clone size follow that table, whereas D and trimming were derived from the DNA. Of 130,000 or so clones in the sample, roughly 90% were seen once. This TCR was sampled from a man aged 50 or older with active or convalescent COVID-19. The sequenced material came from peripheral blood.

The CDR3 DNA follows: TGTGCCAGCAGCGCCTTGGACAGGTTCAATCAGCCCCAGCATTTT. Protein product: CASSALDRFNQPQHF. The chain recombines TRBV9 with TRBJ1-5, with 7 bases identical to TRBD1. This CDR3 spans 15 amino acids. The V gene end was trimmed by 3 bases and the J gene end by 3 bases; junction bases not matched to a gene: 6. Germline V gives CDR1 SGDLS, CDR2 YYNGEE.